The clone carrying this T cell receptor (beta chain) was picked up many times. MiXCR, run by TCRdb on the 5' RACE reads, gives a single entry per CDR3 protein. The sample consists of 60,000 to 85,000 distinct CDR3 sequences, about 5% of them appearing once. These data originate in a study of neurological immune-mediated disorders. Germline lookup yields CDR1 SQVTM and CDR2 ANQGSEA. This CDR3 comprises 13 residues. Trimming removed 6 bases from V and 2 bases from J, with 12 bases in between. Input material: PBMCs. The chain uses TRBV29-1 and TRBJ2-3; D gene unclear. This TCR came from a woman aged 65 to 85 with multiple sclerosis. The CDR3 protein is CSVRNQLTDTQYF. The CDR3 nucleotides read TGCAGCGTCCGGAACCAACTCACAGATACGCAGTATTTT.